The source of this TCR beta chain is a study of persistence of HIV-infected CD4 T cells. V lost 6 bases to trimming and J lost 1 base, with 10 bases between them. The CDR3 consists of 13 residues. CDR1 and CDR2 (germline): SNHLY, FYNNEI. The stimulus was lysate of CMV-infected fibroblasts, around 9.3 ug/mL. Memory cells lacking CD40L and CD69 with high CD45RO were sorted. Anti-CD28/CD49d costimulation, CD40-blocking antibody and enfuvirtide were given to CD8-depleted PBMCs for 18 hours. The libraries were made with immunoSEQ version 4 in survey mode. The assay was immunoSEQ multiplex PCR, and TCRdb's table has in-frame clones only and misses some. This sample has roughly 28,000 clones, with more than 75% found just once. Regarding this clone: As yet, its antigen is unknown.

The chain combines TRBV2 with TRBJ2-7, with D possibly matching TRBD2 (6 bases). The receptor comes from an adult woman with HIV who was CMV-seropositive. Sequences were derived from CD4+ T cells sorted from PBMCs after roughly 19-hour stimulation, sampled from a patient who received antiretroviral therapy. The CDR3: CASREGLSYEQYV. DNA of the CDR3: TGTGCCAGCAGAGAGGGACTTTCCTACGAGCAGTACGTC.